The TCR beta chain described here comes from a study of blood T cell repertoires in COVID-19. At the level of the study: Collection of acute and convalescent COVID-19 samples took place in the United States, Italy and Spain. T cells, B-cell-depleted T cells, or PBMCs supplied cDNA or gDNA.

Original data processing: Amplification from reference gene primers served as the basis for estimated nucleated cell counts. Assay: immunoSEQ multiplex PCR; the TCRdb copy retains only in-frame clones and omits some. That table supplies the V and J calls and clone size; D and trimming were determined from the DNA. Among approximately 11,000 clones listed, around nine tenths were seen once. Germline values: CDR1 ENHRY, CDR2 SYGVKD. V dropped 0 bases and J dropped 4 bases, with 12 bases sitting between them. The CDR3 contains 15 residues. This receptor was obtained from a man aged 25 to 45 with active or convalescent COVID-19. The rearrangement links TRBV10-3 to TRBJ1-1; TRBD1 might be the D (5 bases). Source material: peripheral blood. For the CDR3, the DNA is TGTGCCATCAGTGAGTCAGGGGCCCTGCCCACTGAAGCTTTCTTT. This codes for CAISESGALPTEAFF.